Shown below are 26 T cell receptor beta chains from a single sample sequenced in a study of shared clonotypes between healthy human individuals. The table came from immunoSEQ multiplex PCR; TCRdb's copy has only in-frame clones and leaves some out. The sample lists about 2.4 million clones, roughly nine tenths occurring once. Sample: naive CD4+ T cells sorted from blood. The subset was: CD45RA+ positively selected. The receptor set was obtained from a man younger than 35 in good health.

In the case of this clone: The same CDR3 can be traced to other DNA sequences in this sample. CDR3 nucleotides: TGTGCCAGCAGTTACGGGGCGGGAGCTTACGAGCAGTACTTC. It is translated as CASSYGAGAYEQYF. The chain couples TRBV6-5 to TRBJ2-7; TRBD2 agrees at 7 bases. The CDR3 extends over 14 amino acids. The germline V gene encodes CDR1 MNHEY and CDR2 SVGAGI. J gave up 4 bases and V 2 bases, and 5 bases lay outside the gene matches.

The chain combines TRBV5-1 with TRBJ2-7, with 7 bases fitting TRBD2. Trimming cost V 0 bases and J 5 bases; bases outside gene matches: 5. The CDR3 loop spans 14 amino acids. The germline V gene has CDR1 SGHRS and CDR2 YFSETQ. In DNA form, the CDR3 reads TGCGCCAGCAGCTTGGGGGGGACTAAAAACGAGCAGTACTTC. Encoded protein: CASSLGGTKNEQYF.

In the case of this clone: This sample includes further DNA sequences coding for the same CDR3. This chain joins TRBV20-1 and TRBJ1-4; D call uncertain. The CDR3 is 11 amino acids. Trimming removed 5 bases from V and 3 bases from J, with 4 bases in between. Per germline, CDR1 DFQATT and CDR2 SNEGSKA (reference sequence). CDR3: CSAGPNEKLFF. CDR3 coding DNA: TGCAGTGCTGGACCTAATGAAAAACTGTTTTTT.

The V gene is TRBV6-1, the J gene TRBJ2-2, with 10 nucleotides matching TRBD1. The CDR3 is 15 amino acids. V shed 8 bases, J shed 6 bases, and the junction held 9 bases outside the gene matches. Germline V gene sequence: CDR1 MNHNS, CDR2 SASEGT. CDR3 nucleotide sequence: TGTGCCAGCTCAACGACAGGGGGCATCGCCGGGGAGCTGTTTTTT. Translation gives CASSTTGGIAGELFF.

The gene calls are TRBV10-3 and TRBJ2-5; no reliable D call. Germline V gene lookup returns CDR1 ENHRY and CDR2 SYGVKD. Trimming shortened V by 3 bases and J by 11 bases, and 10 bases separated the two germline ends. This CDR3 has 11 amino acids. CDR3: CAISESIQQYF. The DNA for the CDR3 is TGTGCCATCAGTGAATCAATCCAGCAGTACTTC.

This clone was found once. The chain uses TRBV28 and TRBJ2-5; 7 bases map to TRBD1. CDR1 and CDR2 (germline): MDHEN, SYDVKM. The CDR3 runs 17 residues. The junction had 16 bases not matched to a gene; V was cut back by 3 bases and J by 6 bases. The CDR3 nucleotides are TGTGCCAGCAGTTTGGGGGCCCTCAAAGGGGGCGCGCAGACCCAGTACTTC. Translating gives CASSLGALKGGAQTQYF.

This clone is a singleton in its sample. This chain uses TRBV5-4 with TRBJ2-1; 8 nucleotides align to TRBD2. J gave up 7 bases and V 4 bases, and 10 bases lay outside the gene matches. The CDR3 loop spans 15 amino acids. Germline-derived CDR1 and CDR2 are SGHNT and YYREEE (reference sequence). DNA of the CDR3: TGTGCCAGCAGCAGCTCCGCGGGGGGATTAAATGAGCAGTTCTTC. This gives the protein CASSSSAGGLNEQFF.

On this clone itself: The same CDR3 is also encoded by other DNA sequences in this sample. CDR3 bases: TGTGCCAGCAGTCAGATCTACGAGCAGTACTTC. This encodes CASSQIYEQYF. This chain links TRBV28 with TRBJ2-7, with D uncertain. The CDR3 has 11 amino acids. The germline V and J ends were trimmed by 5 bases and 3 bases, with 5 bases remaining between them. The germline gives CDR1 MDHEN, CDR2 SYDVKM.

The chain links TRBV28 to TRBJ1-2; D gene uncertain. Between the trimmed V and J ends, which lost 5 bases and 4 bases, there was a span of 11 bases. The CDR3 runs to 13 residues. Looked up from germline, CDR1 is MDHEN and CDR2 is SYDVKM. The CDR3 DNA follows: TGTGCCAGCAGTAAAGGGATGGCCTATGGCTACACCTTC. Residues: CASSKGMAYGYTF.

This clone was found a few times. This specimen includes other DNA sequences encoding the same CDR3. V gene TRBV28 combines with J gene TRBJ1-5; maybe TRBD1 (6 bases). The germline gives CDR1 MDHEN, CDR2 SYDVKM. Between the trimmed V and J ends, which lost 5 bases and 2 bases, there was a span of 10 bases. This CDR3 is 14 amino acids long. CDR3 in DNA: TGTGCCAGCAGTCGAGGGGGTGGCAATCAGCCCCAGCATTTT. Residues: CASSRGGGNQPQHF.

J is TRBJ2-2 and V is TRBV2; D remains ambiguous. The V and J ends lost 1 base and 5 bases respectively, with 5 bases between them. There are 13 residues in the CDR3. Germline assignment: CDR1 SNHLY and CDR2 FYNNEI. This CDR3 is CASSEEETGELFF. In nucleotides, the CDR3 is TGTGCCAGCAGTGAAGAAGAAACCGGGGAGCTGTTTTTT.

The chain carries TRBV7-2 and TRBJ1-6; no clear D. From germline, CDR1 is SGHTA and CDR2 FQGNSA. The CDR3 is 14 residues long. The V and J ends lost 4 bases and 0 bases respectively, with 4 bases between them. The CDR3 is CASSSYSYNSPLHF. CDR3 in DNA: TGTGCCAGCAGCTCTTACTCCTATAATTCACCCCTCCACTTT.

The count of this clone is one. This chain joins TRBV9 and TRBJ2-3; no clear D. CDR3 length equals 13 residues. Germline assignment: CDR1 SGDLS and CDR2 YYNGEE. Trimming shortened V by 5 bases and J by 2 bases, and 9 bases separated the two germline ends. CDR3 loop: CASRAWLTDTQYF. The CDR3 bases are TGTGCCAGCAGGGCTTGGCTCACAGATACGCAGTATTTT.

V and J are TRBV9 and TRBJ1-2, with a possible D match to TRBD1 (5 bases). Germline-derived CDR1 and CDR2 are SGDLS and YYNGEE. The CDR3 loop spans 13 amino acids. V was shortened by 4 bases and J by 6 bases, with 13 bases between the two germline ends. CDR3 nucleotides: TGTGCCAGCAGCCCTGGGGGTATTGATGGCTACACCTTC. Its translation is CASSPGGIDGYTF.

This chain uses TRBV4-3 with TRBJ2-7, with D maybe TRBD1 (6 bases). The CDR3 spans 14 residues. V dropped 2 bases and J dropped 3 bases, with 11 bases sitting between them. Germline values: CDR1 LGHNA, CDR2 YSLEER. The CDR3 DNA reads TGCGCCAGCAGCCAACTCAGGACAGACTACGAGCAGTACTTC. Translated, it gives CASSQLRTDYEQYF.

The table lists this clone with a count of one. The chain combines TRBV4-1 with TRBJ1-1, with no clear D. Germline CDR1 is MGHRA and CDR2 is YSYEKL. The length of the CDR3 is 15 residues. With 3 bases removed from V and 5 bases from J, the gap between germline ends came to 16 bases. In DNA, the CDR3 is TGCGCCAGCAGCCATATCCTTGGGAGCAGGACTGAAGCTTTCTTT. It translates to CASSHILGSRTEAFF.

The V call is TRBV5-6, the J call TRBJ1-6; no firm D call. V was shortened by 3 bases and J by 10 bases, with 14 bases between the two germline ends. Germline-derived CDR1 and CDR2 are SGHDT and YYEEEE. The CDR3 has 14 amino acids. CDR3 in DNA: TGTGCCAGCAGCTCCCAACTGGGAAGGTCACCCCTCCACTTT. It translates to CASSSQLGRSPLHF.

The V gene is TRBV13, the J gene TRBJ2-7; a weak D match, TRBD2 (6 bases). The V end was cut by 6 bases, the J end by 2 bases, with 8 bases between. This CDR3 is built from 12 residues. From germline, CDR1 is PRHDT and CDR2 FYEKMQ (reference sequence). CDR3 nucleotides: TGTGCCAGCAGTGCGGGGACCTACGAGCAGTACTTC. This translates into CASSAGTYEQYF.

This clone was seen a few times. At the DNA level, this CDR3 is encoded by other sequences in the same sample as well. The chain has TRBV6-5 and TRBJ1-6; the match to TRBD1 covers 8 bases. The CDR3 runs 15 residues. The germline V gene encodes CDR1 MNHEY and CDR2 SVGAGI. The V and J ends lost 3 bases and 6 bases, in that order; junction bases with no gene match: 4. CDR3 sequence: CASSYLDRGNSPLHF. The CDR3 nucleotides are TGTGCCAGCAGTTATTTAGACAGGGGTAATTCACCCCTCCACTTT.

The genes are TRBV4-1 and TRBJ1-3; D is undetermined. The germline V gene has CDR1 MGHRA and CDR2 YSYEKL. V was shortened by 1 base and J by 8 bases, with 12 bases between the two germline ends. The length of the CDR3 is 14 residues. The CDR3 protein is CASSQAYPRDTIYF. In DNA, the CDR3 is TGCGCCAGCAGCCAAGCCTACCCCCGGGACACCATATATTTT.

Comment on this clone: Different DNA sequences within this sample yield the same CDR3. This chain joins TRBV15 and TRBJ1-2; D perhaps matches TRBD1 (6 bases). The V and J ends lost 6 bases and 2 bases respectively, with 10 bases between them. The germline V gene has CDR1 LNHNV and CDR2 YYDKDF (reference sequence). The CDR3 is 13 residues long. The CDR3 spells CATSPDRNYGYTF. In DNA form, the CDR3 reads TGTGCCACCAGTCCGGACAGAAACTATGGCTACACCTTC.

This chain links TRBV7-2 with TRBJ2-1, with TRBD2 identical over 12 bases. This CDR3 is 14 amino acids long. V dropped 5 bases and J dropped 10; count of bases not matched to a gene: 6. Germline assignment: CDR1 SGHTA and CDR2 FQGNSA. CDR3 sequence (DNA): TGTGCCAGCAGCCTATCCGGGACTAGCGGGGAGCAGTTCTTC. Translated: CASSLSGTSGEQFF.

DNA for the CDR3: TGTGCCTGGAGTCTTAGGGGGCTCACAGATACGCAGTATTTT. Amino acid sequence: CAWSLRGLTDTQYF. The chain uses TRBV30 and TRBJ2-3, with TRBD1 matching over 7 bases. Germline CDR1 GTSNPN, CDR2 SVGIG (reference sequence). Unmatched junction bases numbered 4, after V lost 2 bases and J lost 2 bases. This CDR3 spans 14 amino acids.

This clone was found once. V usage is TRBV28 and J usage is TRBJ2-1; perhaps TRBD2 as D (5 bases). V was pared by 5 bases and J by 0 bases, with 11 bases between. The CDR3 length is 15 residues. CDR1 is MDHEN and CDR2 is SYDVKM in the germline V gene. CDR3 in DNA: TGTGCCAGCAGTCGGACTTGGAGCTCCTACAATGAGCAGTTCTTC. The encoded protein is CASSRTWSSYNEQFF.

Notes on this clone: One end of the junction does not line up with germline, which may come from a read error. In DNA form, the CDR3 reads TGTGCCAGCAGTGGGCGGCCCTCTGGAAACACCATGTATTTT. Its protein is CASSGRPSGNTMYF. The V and J genes are TRBV6-1 and TRBJ1-3; D unresolved. Germline values: CDR1 MNHNS, CDR2 SASEGT. CDR3 size: 14 residues.

V usage is TRBV6-5 and J usage is TRBJ2-3; D might be TRBD1 or TRBD2, each matching 5 bases. This CDR3 is built from 14 residues. Germline V gene lookup returns CDR1 MNHEY and CDR2 SVGAGI. The ends were cut back, 6 bases at V and 2 bases at J, with 12 bases in the middle. The DNA of the CDR3 is TGTGCCAGCAGACGACCCGGGACCACAGATACGCAGTATTTT. The encoded protein is CASRRPGTTDTQYF.